The present entry profiles one T cell receptor (beta chain) with its context. Its matching antigen is unknown. The germline gene is not matched at one end of the junction; a read error may be the cause. These data belong to a study of T cells in Graves' hyperthyroidism and ophthalmopathy. Study details: Sampling of peripheral blood happened at initial diagnosis, prior to any treatment. Study-level results: Stable hyperthyroidism was separated from ophthalmopathy by a model based on 13 V-J features.

CDR1 is ENHRY, CDR2 SYGVKD, per germline. The CDR3 sequence is 15 residues long. Amplified TCR beta CDR3 regions came from RNA transcripts. The HTBI primer set was used in a first-round RT-PCR of the TCR CDR3. Via MiXCR, TCRdb re-called the multiplex PCR reads, giving one row per CDR3 protein. This sample has nearly 750,000 distinct CDR3 sequences, with 35% found just once. With a duration under 2 months, the hyperthyroidism was newly diagnosed in patients aged 18 to 65. Patients showing uncontrolled infection, other autoimmune disease, pregnancy or lactation were ineligible. The chain has TRBV10-3 and TRBJ2-2, with 7 bases matching TRBD2. This TCR came from a woman aged 40-49 years with Graves' hyperthyroidism. Source material: blood. Here the CDR3 DNA reads TGTGCCAGCAGTTCTCTAGCGGCCAACACCGGGGAGCTGTTTTTT. Protein: CASSSLAANTGELFF.